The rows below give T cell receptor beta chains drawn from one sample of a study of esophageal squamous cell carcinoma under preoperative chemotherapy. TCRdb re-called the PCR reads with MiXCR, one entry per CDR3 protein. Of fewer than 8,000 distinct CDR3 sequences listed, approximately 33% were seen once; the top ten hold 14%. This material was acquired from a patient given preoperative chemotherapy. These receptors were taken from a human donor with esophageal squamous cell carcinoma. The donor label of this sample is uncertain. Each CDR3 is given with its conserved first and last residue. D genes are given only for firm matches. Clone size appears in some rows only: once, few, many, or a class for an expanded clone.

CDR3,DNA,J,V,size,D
CATSAGGRDEQFF,TGTGCCACCAGTGCCGGGGGCAGGGATGAGCAGTTCTTC,TRBJ2-1,TRBV24-1,medium-sized,-
CASSLGGKNDNEQLF,TGTGCCAGCAGCTTGGGCGGGAAGAACGACAATGAGCAGTTGTTC,TRBJ2-1,TRBV7-6,-,-
CGGSYTSIQETQYF,TGTGGCGGCAGCTACACTAGCATCCAAGAGACCCAGTACTTC,TRBJ2-5,TRBV7-8,-,-
CASSAGTINYNEQVF,TGCGCGAGCAGCGCCGGGACTATCAACTACAATGAGCAGGTCTTC,TRBJ2-1,TRBV10-2,-,TRBD2
CASSATQGRGTDTQYF,TGTGCCAGCAGTGCTACACAGGGGCGAGGAACAGATACGCAGTATTTT,TRBJ2-3,TRBV6-1,medium-sized,TRBD1
CASSDVGRIGNTIYF,TGTGCCAGCAGTGATGTGGGAAGAATTGGAAACACCATATATTTT,TRBJ1-3,TRBV6-1,few,-
CASRRGMTDTQYF,TGTGCCAGCAGAAGGGGAATGACAGATACGCAGTATTTT,TRBJ2-3,TRBV6-1,medium-sized,-
CASTLNSGTYNEQYF,TGTGCCAGCACCTTGAATAGCGGGACCTACAATGAGCAGTACTTC,TRBJ2-7,TRBV6-1,medium-sized,TRBD2
CASRGRGRETQYF,TGTGCCAGCAGGGGGAGGGGTCGGGAGACCCAGTACTTC,TRBJ2-5,TRBV27,medium-sized,TRBD2
CASSSSGGYNERFF,TGTGCCAGCAGCTCTAGCGGGGGCTACAATGAACGGTTCTTC,TRBJ2-1,TRBV11-2,-,TRBD2
CGSRLGVSSYEQYF,TGTGGCAGCAGGTTAGGGGTTAGCTCCTACGAGCAGTACTTC,TRBJ2-7,TRBV7-8,-,-
CARSLRGELFF,TGTGCAAGGAGCTTGCGGGGGGAGCTGTTTTTT,TRBJ2-2,TRBV7-4,medium-sized,-
CASSLKTGNNYGYTF,TGTGCCAGCAGCCTGAAGACGGGGAATAACTATGGCTACACCTTC,TRBJ1-2,TRBV11-3,-,-
CASSITSGRTDTQYF,TGTGCCAGCAGCATAACTAGCGGCCGCACAGATACGCAGTATTTT,TRBJ2-3,TRBV7-2,many,TRBD2
CASTPHDGANVLTF,TGTGCCAGCACCCCTCATGATGGGGCCAACGTCCTGACTTTC,TRBJ2-6,TRBV27,medium-sized,-
CASTPSGTGITEAFF,TGTGCCAGCACCCCTTCCGGGACAGGTATTACTGAAGCTTTCTTT,TRBJ1-1,TRBV5-4,-,TRBD1
CASSSTGGEQFF,TGTGCCAGCAGTTCGACAGGGGGCGAGCAGTTCTTC,TRBJ2-1,TRBV12-3/TRBV12-4,many,TRBD1
CASSVGGGGARSYGQFF,TGTGCCAGCAGCGTAGGAGGAGGGGGGGCGCGCTCCTACGGGCAGTTCTTC,TRBJ2-1,TRBV9,-,-
CGSSYINSQGKGETQYF,TGTGGCAGCAGTTATATCAACAGTCAGGGGAAAGGAGAGACCCAGTACTTC,TRBJ2-5,TRBV6-2/TRBV6-3,-,-
CASSTRTSGFTNTGELFF,TGTGCCAGCAGCACTCGGACTAGCGGCTTCACGAACACCGGGGAGCTGTTTTTT,TRBJ2-2,TRBV7-2,many,TRBD2
CASSVRPEGATEAFF,TGTGCCAGCAGTGTACGACCGGAGGGGGCCACTGAAGCTTTCTTT,TRBJ1-1,TRBV6-1,many,TRBD1
CASSYTPSSYNEQFF,TGTGCCAGCAGTTACACCCCTAGCTCCTACAATGAGCAGTTCTTC,TRBJ2-1,TRBV6-5,medium-sized,-
CASSQSSGRACEQFF,TGTGCCAGCAGTCAAAGTAGCGGGAGGGCGTGCGAGCAGTTCTTC,TRBJ2-1,TRBV27,-,TRBD2
CASSVSRDSGSYNEQFF,TGTGCCAGCAGCGTGTCCCGAGATAGCGGGAGCTACAATGAGCAGTTCTTC,TRBJ2-1,TRBV9,-,TRBD2
CASSLGTEVNEQFF,TGCGCCAGCAGCTTGGGGACGGAAGTCAATGAGCAGTTCTTC,TRBJ2-1,TRBV5-1,many,-
CASSSPDASSYNEQFF,TGTGCCAGCAGTTCCCCGGACGCAAGCTCCTACAATGAGCAGTTCTTC,TRBJ2-1,TRBV6-5,medium-sized,-
CASSELAWTGQSTDTQYF,TGTGCCAGCAGTGAACTTGCTTGGACAGGCCAAAGCACAGATACGCAGTATTTT,TRBJ2-3,TRBV6-1,-,TRBD1
CASSLFGGRAYEQFF,TGTGCCAGCAGCTTATTTGGCGGGAGGGCCTACGAGCAGTTCTTC,TRBJ2-1,TRBV7-2,many,TRBD2
CASSQVGGYEQYF,TGCGCCAGCAGCCAAGTTGGGGGATACGAGCAGTACTTC,TRBJ2-7,TRBV4-1,many,-